The 26 T cell receptor beta chains reported below all come from one sample, sequenced in a study of identical twins. TCRdb reanalysed the 5' RACE reads using MiXCR and keeps one entry per CDR3 protein. In the table there are some 500,000 distinct CDR3 sequences, 14% of which are singletons. The data were also submitted as part of a second study, on yellow fever vaccine responses in identical twins.

Sequencing was carried out using CD4+ T cells sorted from blood. Source of these receptors: a woman between 18 and 29 years old in good health.

The V call is TRBV19, the J call TRBJ2-4, with TRBD2 as a possible D gene (6 bases). The length of the CDR3 is 14 residues. Trimming left V 9 bases short and J 6 bases short, with 18 bases between. Germline lookup yields CDR1 LNHDA and CDR2 SQIVND (reference sequence). The DNA for the CDR3 is TGTGCCAGCGATACTCCGGGACTCGGAAACATTCAGTACTTC. Amino acid sequence: CASDTPGLGNIQYF.

There are a few counts of this clonotype. The J gene is TRBJ2-5, the V gene TRBV4-1; D gene ambiguous. V lost 0 bases, J lost 3 bases, and 8 bases lay in between. This CDR3 is 14 amino acids long. The germline V gene has CDR1 MGHRA and CDR2 YSYEKL. CDR3 bases: TGCGCCAGCAGCCAAGACAGCGTTAAAGAGACCCAGTACTTC. Its protein product is CASSQDSVKETQYF.

The chain is built from TRBV5-1 and TRBJ2-1, with TRBD1 matching over 11 bases. After removal of 4 bases from V and 9 bases from J, the junction contained 6 bases not matched to a gene. The CDR3 is 14 residues long. CDR1 and CDR2 (germline): SGHRS, YFSETQ. CDR3 in amino acids: CASSTGQGEGEQFF. CDR3 DNA sequence: TGCGCCAGCAGCACGGGACAGGGGGAGGGTGAGCAGTTCTTC.

This clonotype was picked up a small number of times. This chain uses TRBV3-1 with TRBJ1-1; 11 nucleotides line up with TRBD1. The CDR3 is 15 residues long. Germline V gene lookup returns CDR1 LGHDT and CDR2 YNNKEL (reference sequence). Unmatched junction bases numbered 4, after V lost 5 bases and J lost 2 bases. The CDR3 spells CASSTRTGGNTEAFF. CDR3 nucleotide sequence: TGTGCCAGCAGCACTCGGACAGGGGGCAACACTGAAGCTTTCTTT.

The chain has TRBV11-2 and TRBJ2-2, with no clear D. Per germline, CDR1 SGHAT and CDR2 FQNNGV. This CDR3 contains 13 residues. Trimming took off 3 bases at V and 5 bases at J, with 7 bases between the two ends. The CDR3 spells CASSLDETGELFF. The CDR3 DNA reads TGTGCCAGCAGCTTGGACGAAACCGGGGAGCTGTTTTTT.

The chain is built from TRBV5-1 and TRBJ1-3; D remains ambiguous. Germline lookup yields CDR1 SGHRS and CDR2 YFSETQ. The CDR3 consists of 14 residues. The V end was cut by 4 bases, the J end by 5 bases, with 13 bases between. This CDR3 reads CASSDTEKRNTIYF. Written as DNA, the CDR3 is TGCGCCAGCAGCGACACAGAGAAAAGAAACACCATATATTTT.

This clonotype has just a few counts. V usage is TRBV6-2 or TRBV6-3 and J usage is TRBJ2-7; 9 positions match TRBD1. The CDR3 sequence is 15 residues long. Germline V CDR1 and CDR2: MNHEY, SVGEGT. The J segment lost 2 bases and the V segment lost 6 bases, leaving 8 bases of the junction unmatched. The CDR3 DNA follows: TGTGCCAGCAGATTGGGGACAGGGAGGACCTACGAGCAGTACTTC. It is translated as CASRLGTGRTYEQYF.

Many counts were recorded for this clonotype. This CDR3 is CASSFSGGQETQYF. As DNA, the CDR3 is TGTGCCAGCAGTTTCTCGGGTGGTCAAGAGACCCAGTACTTC. The chain has TRBV12-3 or TRBV12-4 and TRBJ2-5; D is undetermined. Trimming left V 3 bases short and J 2 bases short, with 10 bases between. There are 14 residues in the CDR3.

The chain uses TRBV20-1 and TRBJ2-5, with 7 bases aligning to TRBD1. The CDR3 runs to 15 residues. Germline values: CDR1 DFQATT, CDR2 SNEGSKA (reference sequence). J was trimmed by 5 bases and V by 0 bases; bases with no gene match: 9. The CDR3 DNA reads as TGCAGTGCTAGAGATCTGGCAGGGGGATACGAGACCCAGTACTTC. This encodes CSARDLAGGYETQYF.

This clonotype has ten or more counts. The CDR3: CASSQVLYEQYF. The DNA for the CDR3 is TGTGCCAGCAGCCAAGTCCTCTACGAGCAGTACTTC. This rearrangement joins TRBV3-1 to TRBJ2-7; D is ambiguous. Trimming removed 1 base from V and 3 bases from J, with 4 bases in between. Germline-derived CDR1 and CDR2 are LGHDT and YNNKEL (reference sequence). The CDR3 length is 12 residues.

This clonotype appeared a single time. The chain combines TRBV3-1 with TRBJ2-5, with 7 bases lining up with TRBD1. Per the germline V gene, CDR1 is LGHDT and CDR2 is YNNKEL (reference sequence). Trimming cost V 4 bases and J 5 bases; bases outside gene matches: 10. The CDR3 loop spans 15 amino acids. CDR3 nucleotides: TGTGCCAGCAGCCTTCTAGCAGGGGGAGCGGAGACCCAGTACTTC. Protein sequence: CASSLLAGGAETQYF.

This clonotype has just a few counts. The gene calls are TRBV18 and TRBJ2-7, with D possibly matching TRBD1 (6 bases). The germline V gene encodes CDR1 KGHSH and CDR2 LQKENI. V shed 5 bases and J shed 3 bases, with 11 bases lying between them. The CDR3 has 13 amino acids. The CDR3: CASSDGTNYEQYF. The DNA for the CDR3 is TGTGCCAGCTCAGACGGGACAAACTACGAGCAGTACTTC.

J is TRBJ1-6 and V is TRBV19; TRBD1 is a possible D gene (5 bases). Trimming cost V 6 bases and J 5 bases, with 17 bases left between them. In germline, CDR1 is LNHDA, CDR2 SQIVND (reference sequence). The CDR3 consists of 16 residues. CDR3 DNA: TGTGCCAGTAGCATCCCGGGACTCTCAAATAATTCACCCCTCCACTTT. Protein sequence: CASSIPGLSNNSPLHF.

In its sample, this clonotype was seen a few times. V usage is TRBV28 and J usage is TRBJ2-7; TRBD1 aligns across 7 bases. The CDR3 extends over 15 amino acids. Germline assignment: CDR1 MDHEN and CDR2 SYDVKM. V lost 6 bases, J lost 0 bases, and 8 bases stayed unmatched. CDR3 amino acids: CASSYGDRDSYEQYF. The CDR3 DNA is TGTGCCAGCAGCTATGGAGACAGGGACTCCTACGAGCAGTACTTC.

This clonotype was counted between two and nine times. The V and J genes are TRBV7-2 and TRBJ2-1; TRBD2 agrees at 7 bases. V lost 5 bases to trimming and J lost 4 bases; unmatched junction nucleotides: 5. Germline CDR1 is SGHTA and CDR2 is FQGNSA. The CDR3 extends over 14 amino acids. DNA of the CDR3: TGTGCCAGCAGCCGGGAGGTCGGGTACAATGAGCAGTTCTTC. Residues: CASSREVGYNEQFF.

This clonotype came up a few times. The chain uses TRBV12-3 or TRBV12-4 and TRBJ2-3, with 7 bases matching TRBD1. The V segment lost 6 bases and the J segment 3 bases; nucleotides outside the gene matches: 6. This CDR3 has 14 amino acids. CDR3 region: CASRRQGPTDTQYF. The CDR3 DNA follows: TGTGCCAGCAGGAGACAGGGCCCAACAGATACGCAGTATTTT.

The genes are TRBV14 and TRBJ2-1; possible D gene TRBD1, 5 bases. V shed 0 bases and J shed 0 bases, with 9 bases lying between them. This CDR3 spans 16 amino acids. Germline CDR1 reads SGHDN; CDR2 reads FVKESK. As DNA, the CDR3 is TGTGCCAGCAGCCAAGAACAGGCCCCCTCCTACAATGAGCAGTTCTTC. It is translated as CASSQEQAPSYNEQFF.

Worth noting for this clonotype: Since a much larger clone is just one base distant, this may be a read error. The chain is built from TRBV25-1 and TRBJ2-1; no reliable D call. The germline gives CDR1 MGHDK, CDR2 SYGVNS. This CDR3 region has 12 residues. The CDR3 here is CASSEGYNKQFF. CDR3 in DNA: TGTGCCAGCAGTGAGGGCTACAATAAGCAGTTCTTC.

This clonotype turned up a few times. This sequence joins TRBV27 and TRBJ2-3; D is unresolved. CDR3 length: 15 amino acids. The V end lost 6 bases, the J end lost 2 bases, and 15 bases lay between the germline ends. Germline V gene data show CDR1 as MNHEY and CDR2 as SMNVEV (reference sequence). This CDR3 is CASSLVSAVTDTQYF. The CDR3 DNA follows: TGTGCCAGCAGCCTGGTGTCGGCCGTCACAGATACGCAGTATTTT.

This clonotype was recorded a few times. The chain links TRBV4-2 to TRBJ2-1; 10 bases line up with TRBD2. The germline gives CDR1 LGHNA, CDR2 YNFKEQ. The CDR3 has 15 residues. Germline trimming cut 4 bases from V and 9 bases from J; bases unmatched to any gene: 9. The CDR3, as DNA: TGTGCCAGCAGCCCCGGGGGGACTAGCGCGGGTGAGCAGTTCTTC. It yields the protein CASSPGGTSAGEQFF.

The chain couples TRBV7-2 to TRBJ2-4, with 9 bases lining up with TRBD1. The junction had 5 bases not matched to a gene; V was cut back by 4 bases and J by 7 bases. Germline V gene sequence: CDR1 SGHTA, CDR2 FQGNSA. The CDR3 covers 14 residues. The CDR3 DNA sequence: TGTGCCAGCAGCTCCCCACAGGGGGCTAACATTCAGTACTTC. Translated, it gives CASSSPQGANIQYF.

The chain has TRBV11-2 and TRBJ2-7, with D unresolved. Germline V gene data show CDR1 as SGHAT and CDR2 as FQNNGV. The germline V and J ends were trimmed by 0 bases and 6 bases, with 9 bases remaining between them. CDR3 length equals 13 residues. Written as DNA, the CDR3 is TGTGCCAGCAGCTTAGAGGTTTCGACCGAGCAGTACTTC. As protein: CASSLEVSTEQYF.

This clonotype was seen a handful of times. This chain uses TRBV12-3 or TRBV12-4 with TRBJ2-7; 10 positions match TRBD2. V was pared by 1 base and J by 3 bases, with 6 bases of the junction left unmatched. This CDR3 has 16 amino acids. The CDR3 nucleotides read TGTGCCAGCAGTTTAGAACTAGCGGGGACCCGCTACGAGCAGTACTTC. It encodes CASSLELAGTRYEQYF.

V gene TRBV9 combines with J gene TRBJ1-6, with 8 bases identical to TRBD1. CDR1 is SGDLS, CDR2 YYNGEE, per germline. With V trimmed by 5 bases and J by 7 bases, 11 bases remained unmatched. The length of the CDR3 is 16 residues. The CDR3 nucleotides read TGTGCCAGCAGTGCATACTCAGGGGGCAGAAATTCACCCCTCCACTTT. This translates into CASSAYSGGRNSPLHF.

This clonotype was seen a few times. V is TRBV7-9 and J is TRBJ1-5; no definite D call. The germline V gene has CDR1 SEHNR and CDR2 FQNEAQ (reference sequence). This CDR3 region has 15 residues. The V and J ends lost 5 bases and 0 bases respectively, with 11 bases between them. The CDR3 loop is CASSPGDNSNQPQHF. The CDR3 DNA reads as TGTGCCAGCAGCCCGGGAGACAATAGCAATCAGCCCCAGCATTTT.

The V and J genes are TRBV15 and TRBJ2-5; 8 bases fit TRBD1. The CDR3 has 14 amino acids. V gave up 6 bases and J gave up 5 bases; unmatched junction bases: 8. Germline V lookup: CDR1 LNHNV, CDR2 YYDKDF (reference sequence). CDR3 DNA sequence: TGTGCCACCAGGCAACAGGGGGGCGCCGAGACCCAGTACTTC. Its protein is CATRQQGGAETQYF.